The next 20 T cell receptor beta chains were all read from a single sample in a study of T cell changes during pregnancy in multiple sclerosis. The method was immunoSEQ multiplex PCR; TCRdb's version includes in-frame clones alone and lacks a portion of them. The sample consists of around 44,000 clones, 88% of them appearing once. The specimen comprised CD4+ T cells from peripheral blood mononuclear cells, sampled in the second trimester of pregnancy. The receptors were gathered from a female donor with multiple sclerosis, enrolled in a pregnancy study.

The chain recombines TRBV29-1 with TRBJ2-3, with D maybe TRBD2 (5 bases). From germline, CDR1 is SQVTM and CDR2 ANQGSEA. V shed 5 bases and J shed 0 bases, with 15 bases lying between them. This CDR3 is 15 amino acids long. The CDR3 spells CSVNDPLVSTDTQYF. CDR3 sequence (DNA): TGCAGCGTTAATGACCCACTAGTAAGCACAGATACGCAGTATTTT.

This chain links TRBV6-1 with TRBJ2-3, with 9 bases fitting TRBD2. Germline CDR1 MNHNS, CDR2 SASEGT. There are 15 residues in the CDR3. J lost 5 bases, V lost 4 bases, and 7 bases had no gene match. The CDR3 DNA follows: TGTGCCAGCAGTGCCCAAAAAGCGGGGGGAGATACGCAGTATTTT. Its translation: CASSAQKAGGDTQYF.

The genes are TRBV5-1 and TRBJ2-5; TRBD2 aligns across 12 bases. The CDR3 is 13 residues long. Germline V CDR1 and CDR2: SGHRS, YFSETQ. The V and J ends lost 8 bases and 5 bases, in that order; junction bases with no gene match: 4. Here the CDR3 reads CASTLAGGETQYF. The CDR3 DNA follows: TGCGCCAGTACTCTAGCGGGAGGGGAGACCCAGTACTTC.

J is TRBJ2-7 and V is TRBV6-1; 9 bases fit TRBD1. Germline-derived CDR1 and CDR2 are MNHNS and SASEGT. This CDR3 spans 15 amino acids. V trimming: 5 bases; J trimming: 7 bases; junction bases outside the gene matches: 12. The DNA for the CDR3 is TGTGCCAGCAGTCCTACGGGGACAGGGAATGGAGAGCAGTACTTC. Its protein product is CASSPTGTGNGEQYF.

This clone was counted once. Written as DNA, the CDR3 is TGTGCCAGCAGTGAAGTGGTTAAGCGGCATGAGCAGTTCTTC. It specifies CASSEVVKRHEQFF. The genes are TRBV2 and TRBJ2-1; the D gene is possibly TRBD2 (5 bases). Germline lookup yields CDR1 SNHLY and CDR2 FYNNEI. Trimming pared 1 base from V and 8 bases from J, leaving 12 bases between. This CDR3 is 14 amino acids long.

The gene calls are TRBV7-2 and TRBJ2-5, with 10 bases that match TRBD2. The length of the CDR3 is 17 residues. Trimming at V came to 3 bases and at J to 5 bases, leaving 12 bases not matched to a gene. Germline-derived CDR1 and CDR2 are SGHTA and FQGNSA. CDR3 region: CASSLASGSQLRETQYF. CDR3 bases: TGTGCCAGCAGCTTGGCTAGCGGGAGTCAATTGCGGGAGACCCAGTACTTC.

V gene TRBV9 combines with J gene TRBJ2-2; 7 positions agree with TRBD1. V was clipped by 1 base and J by 5 bases; unmatched bases: 5. Germline CDR1 and CDR2: SGDLS and YYNGEE. The CDR3 totals 15 residues. The DNA for the CDR3 is TGTGCCAGCAGCGTAAAGGGGGCAGGGACCGGGGAGCTGTTTTTT. It is translated as CASSVKGAGTGELFF.

V and J are TRBV5-1 and TRBJ2-7, with 7 bases aligning to TRBD1. With V trimmed by 4 bases and J by 4 bases, 8 bases remained unmatched. Germline CDR1 SGHRS, CDR2 YFSETQ. The CDR3 is made up of 14 amino acids. The CDR3 protein is CASSTAGGAYEQYF. As DNA, the CDR3 is TGCGCCAGCAGCACGGCAGGGGGAGCATACGAGCAGTACTTC.

The chain combines TRBV7-9 with TRBJ2-5; possibly TRBD2 for D (5 bases). The CDR3 is 14 amino acids. Germline values: CDR1 SEHNR, CDR2 FQNEAQ (reference sequence). V lost 2 bases and J 3 bases, leaving 10 bases between the germline ends. The CDR3 is CASSLWVSEETQYF. CDR3 sequence (DNA): TGTGCCAGCAGCTTATGGGTTAGCGAAGAGACCCAGTACTTC.

The chain is built from TRBV7-6 and TRBJ2-7, with 7 positions matching TRBD2. After removal of 1 base from V and 3 bases from J, the junction contained 12 bases not matched to a gene. CDR3 length equals 17 residues. Germline V lookup: CDR1 SGHVS, CDR2 FNYEAQ. The CDR3 protein is CASSLGGGITESYEQYF. The CDR3 nucleotides are TGTGCCAGCAGCTTAGGGGGGGGAATTACTGAAAGCTACGAGCAGTACTTC.

The CDR3 coding sequence is TGTGCCAGCAGCTTAACGGGACAGGGCTCTGGGGAGCAGTACTTC. Its translation: CASSLTGQGSGEQYF. V and J are TRBV7-9 and TRBJ2-7, with 9 bases fitting TRBD1. CDR3 length equals 15 residues. The V and J ends lost 2 bases and 7 bases, in that order; junction bases with no gene match: 9. Germline-derived CDR1 and CDR2 are SEHNR and FQNEAQ (reference sequence).

This chain connects TRBV5-1 to TRBJ2-3; D is ambiguous. Looked up from germline, CDR1 is SGHRS and CDR2 is YFSETQ. Trimming pared 4 bases from V and 5 bases from J, leaving 5 bases between. The CDR3 is 11 amino acids. The DNA of the CDR3 is TGCGCCAGCAGCCGCGGAGATACGCAGTATTTT. It is translated as CASSRGDTQYF.

In its sample, this clone was seen a few times. The rearrangement uses TRBV5-4 and TRBJ2-1, with TRBD2 matching over 8 bases. Germline assignment: CDR1 SGHNT and CDR2 YYREEE (reference sequence). The length of the CDR3 is 16 residues. J lost 1 base, V lost 4 bases, and 7 bases had no gene match. The CDR3 DNA reads as TGTGCCAGCAGCCCTTCCGGGACTAGGTCCTACAATGAGCAGTTCTTC. Translating it yields CASSPSGTRSYNEQFF.

The chain is built from TRBV2 and TRBJ2-7; TRBD2 matches at 12 bases. Germline-derived CDR1 and CDR2 are SNHLY and FYNNEI. J gave up 5 bases and V 3 bases, and 5 bases lay outside the gene matches. This CDR3 region has 15 residues. For the CDR3, the DNA is TGTGCCAGCAGTGAGGGGAGACTAGCGGGAGACGAGCAGTACTTC. Amino acids: CASSEGRLAGDEQYF.

The chain links TRBV5-6 to TRBJ1-2, with TRBD1 identical over 9 bases. V shed 2 bases and J 2 bases; nucleotides not matched to a gene: 4. The CDR3 is 15 residues long. Germline V gives CDR1 SGHDT, CDR2 YYEEEE. The CDR3 DNA sequence: TGTGCCAGCAGCTTCCGGGACAGGGTAAACTATGGCTACACCTTC. Protein: CASSFRDRVNYGYTF.

This chain's CDR3 is CASSLQGAVGNQPQHF. CDR3 DNA sequence: TGTGCCAGCAGTCTACAGGGGGCGGTGGGCAATCAGCCCCAGCATTTT. The chain employs TRBV7-9 and TRBJ1-5, with 9 bases aligning to TRBD1. V was clipped by 6 bases and J by 2 bases; unmatched bases: 8. Germline V gene sequence: CDR1 SEHNR, CDR2 FQNEAQ (reference sequence). This CDR3 spans 16 amino acids. Complete variable domain (other parts from reference TRBV7-9 and TRBJ1-5): DTGVSQNPRHKITKRGQNVTFRCDPISEHNRLYWYRQTLGQGPEFLTYFQNEAQLEKSRLLSDRFSAERPKGSFSTLEIQRTEQGDSAMYLCASSLQGAVGNQPQHFGDGTRLSIL.

Worth noting for this clone: At one end the junction does not follow the germline gene, possibly because of a read error. This specimen includes other DNA sequences encoding the same CDR3. V is TRBV5-1 and J is TRBJ2-7; 9 bases match TRBD1. This CDR3 spans 14 amino acids. Germline V lookup: CDR1 SGHRS, CDR2 YFSETQ. The CDR3 DNA sequence: TGCGCCAGCAGCTTGGGGGACAGGGTAAACGAGCAATACTTC. It specifies CASSLGDRVNEQYF.

CDR3 amino acids: CASEPLPGEQFF. The DNA of the CDR3 is TGTGCCAGCGAGCCCCTGCCCGGTGAGCAGTTCTTC. The chain joins TRBV6-5 to TRBJ2-1; no clear D gene. Per the germline V gene, CDR1 is MNHEY and CDR2 is SVGAGI. V lost 8 bases, J lost 9 bases, and 14 bases lay in between. CDR3 length: 12 amino acids.

The rearrangement links TRBV7-2 to TRBJ1-1; possible D gene TRBD1, 5 bases. The CDR3 is 13 amino acids. CDR1 is SGHTA and CDR2 is FQGNSA in the germline V gene. The germline V and J ends were trimmed by 1 base and 9 bases, with 12 bases remaining between them. Here the CDR3 reads CASSLEGQGKAFF. The CDR3 nucleotides are TGTGCCAGCAGCTTAGAAGGGCAGGGTAAAGCTTTCTTT.

This chain connects TRBV7-8 to TRBJ2-7; 10 nucleotides line up with TRBD2. Trimming took 0 bases from V and 2 from J; bases not matched to a gene: 7. From germline, CDR1 is SGHVS and CDR2 FQNEAQ. This CDR3 contains 17 residues. This CDR3 is CASSLAWGLASPYEQYF. The CDR3 DNA sequence: TGTGCCAGCAGCTTAGCTTGGGGACTAGCGTCCCCCTACGAGCAGTACTTC.